The T cell receptor beta chain described here comes from a study of cytomegalovirus exposure and HLA in healthy donors. Study-level results: In vitro work confirmed that a few CMV-associated chains recognize CMV antigens. The tendency of first-cohort TCR clusters to co-occur in the roughly 130 validation repertoires was the finding of a later analysis. The majority of TCR sequences were rare, yet some public TCRs appeared in many donors. A classifier reportedly called cytomegalovirus status with high sensitivity and specificity.

Profiled with immunoSEQ multiplex PCR; TCRdb holds only in-frame clones, not every one. The sample has around 190,000 clones, 86% seen once. This clone is a singleton in its sample. What it binds is unknown. This CDR3 has 15 amino acids. Germline values: CDR1 MNHNS, CDR2 SASEGT. V shed 11 bases and J shed 5 bases, with 22 bases lying between them. The TCR originated in a woman aged 18-29 years in good health and CMV-seronegative. This chain links TRBV6-1 with TRBJ2-1, with a weak D call TRBD1 (5 bases). Material: PBMCs. The CDR3 loop reads CAGRRDSLPHNEQFF. DNA for the CDR3: TGTGCCGGGCGCAGGGATTCTCTGCCTCACAATGAGCAGTTCTTC.